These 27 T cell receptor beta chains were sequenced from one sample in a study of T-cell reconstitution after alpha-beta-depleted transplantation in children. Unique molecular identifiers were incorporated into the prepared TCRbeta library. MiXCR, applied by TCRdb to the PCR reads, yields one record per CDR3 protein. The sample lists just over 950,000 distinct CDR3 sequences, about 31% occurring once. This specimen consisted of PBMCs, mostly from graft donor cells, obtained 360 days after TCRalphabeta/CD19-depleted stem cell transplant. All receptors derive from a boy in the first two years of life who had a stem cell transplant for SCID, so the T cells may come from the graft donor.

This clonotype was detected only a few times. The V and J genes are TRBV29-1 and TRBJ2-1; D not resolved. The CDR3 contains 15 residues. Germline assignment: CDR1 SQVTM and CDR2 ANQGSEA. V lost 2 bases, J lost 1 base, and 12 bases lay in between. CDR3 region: CSVEWSDGSYNEQFF. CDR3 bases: TGCAGCGTTGAATGGTCAGACGGATCCTACAATGAGCAGTTCTTC.

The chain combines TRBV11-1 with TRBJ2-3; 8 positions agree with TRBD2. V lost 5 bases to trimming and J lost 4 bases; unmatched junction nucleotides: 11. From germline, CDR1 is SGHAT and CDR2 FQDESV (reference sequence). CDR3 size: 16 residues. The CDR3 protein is CASSPRGGGFSDTQYF. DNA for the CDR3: TGTGCCAGCAGCCCCCGGGGCGGGGGGTTCTCAGATACGCAGTATTTT. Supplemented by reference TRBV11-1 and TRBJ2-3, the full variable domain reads EAEVAQSPRYKITEKSQAVAFWCDPISGHATLYWYRQILGQGPELLVQFQDESVVDDSQLPKDRFSAERLKGVDSTLKIQPAELGDSAMYLCASSPRGGGFSDTQYFGPGTRLTVL.

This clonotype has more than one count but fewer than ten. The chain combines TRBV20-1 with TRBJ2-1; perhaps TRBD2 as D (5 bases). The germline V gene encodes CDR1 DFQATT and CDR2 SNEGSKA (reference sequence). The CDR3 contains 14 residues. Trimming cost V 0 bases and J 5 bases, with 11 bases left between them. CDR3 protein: CSAREETTHNEQFF. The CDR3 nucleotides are TGCAGTGCTAGAGAGGAGACTACACACAATGAGCAGTTCTTC.

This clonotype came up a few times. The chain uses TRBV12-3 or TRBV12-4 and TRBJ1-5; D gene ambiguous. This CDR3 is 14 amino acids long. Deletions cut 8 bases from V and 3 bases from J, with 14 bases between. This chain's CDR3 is CASSLGADNQPQHF. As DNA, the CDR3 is TGTGCCAGCTCTTTAGGAGCAGACAATCAGCCCCAGCATTTT.

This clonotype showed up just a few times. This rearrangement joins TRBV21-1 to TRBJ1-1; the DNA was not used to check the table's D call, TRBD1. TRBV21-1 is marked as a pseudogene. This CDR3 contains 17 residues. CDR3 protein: CASSKILQGAGNTEAFF. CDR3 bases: TGTGCCAGCAGCAAAATTCTACAGGGGGCTGGGAACACTGAAGCTTTCTTT.

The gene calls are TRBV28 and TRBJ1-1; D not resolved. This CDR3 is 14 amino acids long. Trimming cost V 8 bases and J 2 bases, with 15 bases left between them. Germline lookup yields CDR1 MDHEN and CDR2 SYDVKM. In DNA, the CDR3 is TGTGCCAGCGCCCTAGGGCAGACTAACACTGAAGCTTTCTTT. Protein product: CASALGQTNTEAFF.

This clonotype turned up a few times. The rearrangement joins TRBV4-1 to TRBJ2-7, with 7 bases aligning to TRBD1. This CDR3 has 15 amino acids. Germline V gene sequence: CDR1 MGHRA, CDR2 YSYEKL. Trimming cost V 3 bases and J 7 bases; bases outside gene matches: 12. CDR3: CASSHLSGQHREQYF. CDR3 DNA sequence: TGCGCCAGCAGCCACCTTTCGGGACAGCATCGGGAGCAGTACTTC.

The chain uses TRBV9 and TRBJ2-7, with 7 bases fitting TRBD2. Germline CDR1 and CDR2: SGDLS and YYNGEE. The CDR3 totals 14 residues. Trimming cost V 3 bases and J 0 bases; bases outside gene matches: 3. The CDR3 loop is CASSARDYSYEQYF. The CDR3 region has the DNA TGTGCCAGCAGCGCCCGGGACTACTCCTACGAGCAGTACTTC.

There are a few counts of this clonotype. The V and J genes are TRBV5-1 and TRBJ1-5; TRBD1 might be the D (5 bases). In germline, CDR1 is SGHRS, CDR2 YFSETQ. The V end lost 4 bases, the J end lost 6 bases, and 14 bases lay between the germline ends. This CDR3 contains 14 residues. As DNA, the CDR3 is TGCGCCAGCAGCGAAACAGGTGGAAGTCAGCCCCAGCATTTT. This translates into CASSETGGSQPQHF.

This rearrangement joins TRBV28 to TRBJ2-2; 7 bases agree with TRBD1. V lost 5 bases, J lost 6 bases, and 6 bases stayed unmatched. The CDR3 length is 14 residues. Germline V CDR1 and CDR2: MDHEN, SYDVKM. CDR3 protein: CASSNRQGAGELFF. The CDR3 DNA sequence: TGTGCCAGCAGTAACAGACAGGGAGCCGGGGAGCTGTTTTTT.

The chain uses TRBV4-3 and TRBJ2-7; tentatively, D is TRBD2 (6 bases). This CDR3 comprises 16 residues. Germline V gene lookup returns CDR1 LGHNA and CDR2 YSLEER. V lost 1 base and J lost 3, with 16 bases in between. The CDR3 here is CASSQVAGPVRYEQYF. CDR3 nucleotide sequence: TGCGCCAGCAGCCAAGTCGCGGGGCCCGTCCGCTACGAGCAGTACTTC.

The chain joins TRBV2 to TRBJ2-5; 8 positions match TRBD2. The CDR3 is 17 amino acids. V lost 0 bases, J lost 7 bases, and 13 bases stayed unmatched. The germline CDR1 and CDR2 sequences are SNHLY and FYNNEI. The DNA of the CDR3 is TGTGCCAGCAGTGAAGCGCTTCGGGCTAGCGGGCTTGGGACCCAGTACTTC. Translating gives CASSEALRASGLGTQYF.

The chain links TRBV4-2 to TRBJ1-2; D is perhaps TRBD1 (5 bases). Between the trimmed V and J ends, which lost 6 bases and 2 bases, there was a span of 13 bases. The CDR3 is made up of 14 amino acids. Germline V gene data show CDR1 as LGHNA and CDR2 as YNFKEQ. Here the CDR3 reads CASSQQVSNYGYTF. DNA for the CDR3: TGTGCCAGCAGTCAACAGGTCTCCAACTATGGCTACACCTTC.

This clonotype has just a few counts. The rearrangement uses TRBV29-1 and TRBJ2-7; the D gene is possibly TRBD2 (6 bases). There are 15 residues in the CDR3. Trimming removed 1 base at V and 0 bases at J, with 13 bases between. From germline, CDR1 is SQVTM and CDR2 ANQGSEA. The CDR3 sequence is CSVEVGGRNSYEQYF. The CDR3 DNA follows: TGCAGCGTTGAAGTGGGGGGTCGCAACTCCTACGAGCAGTACTTC.

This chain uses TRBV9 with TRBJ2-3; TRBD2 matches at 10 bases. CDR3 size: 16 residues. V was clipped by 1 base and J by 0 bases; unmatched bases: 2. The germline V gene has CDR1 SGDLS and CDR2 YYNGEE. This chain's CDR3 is CASSVQLAGSTDTQYF. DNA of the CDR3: TGTGCCAGCAGCGTACAACTAGCGGGGAGCACAGATACGCAGTATTTT.

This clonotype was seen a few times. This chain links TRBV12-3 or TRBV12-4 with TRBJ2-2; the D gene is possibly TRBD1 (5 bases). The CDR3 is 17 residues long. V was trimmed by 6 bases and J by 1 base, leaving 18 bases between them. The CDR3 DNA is TGTGCCAGCAGCTGGACACCTAAAGACATGAACACCGGGGAGCTGTTTTTT. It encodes CASSWTPKDMNTGELFF.

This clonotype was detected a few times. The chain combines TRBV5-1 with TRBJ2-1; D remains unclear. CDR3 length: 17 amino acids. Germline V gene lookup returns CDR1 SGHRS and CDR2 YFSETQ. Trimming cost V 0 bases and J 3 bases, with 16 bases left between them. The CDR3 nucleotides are TGCGCCAGCAGCTTGGGGTGGAGCATCCGACACTACAATGAGCAGTTCTTC. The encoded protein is CASSLGWSIRHYNEQFF.

The CDR3 DNA sequence: TGCAGCGTTAAGGGGACAGGGGGGTCGGGGGAGCTGTTTTTT. Translating gives CSVKGTGGSGELFF. This chain joins TRBV29-1 and TRBJ2-2, with 11 bases matching TRBD1. V dropped 5 bases and J dropped 8; count of bases not matched to a gene: 7. The CDR3 is 14 amino acids. Germline V gives CDR1 SQVTM, CDR2 ANQGSEA.

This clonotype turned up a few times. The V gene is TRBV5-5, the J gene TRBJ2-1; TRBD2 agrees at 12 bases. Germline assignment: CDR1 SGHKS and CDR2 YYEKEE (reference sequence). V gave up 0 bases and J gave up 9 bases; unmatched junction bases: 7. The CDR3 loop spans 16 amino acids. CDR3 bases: TGTGCCAGCAGCTTGGATACTAGCGGGGGGCGAAGTGAGCAGTTCTTC. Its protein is CASSLDTSGGRSEQFF.

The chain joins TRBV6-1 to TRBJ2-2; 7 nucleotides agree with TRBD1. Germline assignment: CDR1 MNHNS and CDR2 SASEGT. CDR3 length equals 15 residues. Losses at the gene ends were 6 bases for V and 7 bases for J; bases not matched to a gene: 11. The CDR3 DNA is TGTGCCAGCAGGCCTTACAGGGGCAGGCGCGGGGAGCTGTTTTTT. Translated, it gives CASRPYRGRRGELFF.

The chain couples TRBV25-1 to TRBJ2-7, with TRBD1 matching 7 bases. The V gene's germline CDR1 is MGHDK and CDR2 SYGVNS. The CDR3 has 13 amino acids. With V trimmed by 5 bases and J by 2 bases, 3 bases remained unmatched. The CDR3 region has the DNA TGTGCCAGCAGTAAAACAGGGGCCTACGAGCAGTACTTC. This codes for CASSKTGAYEQYF.

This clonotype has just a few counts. The CDR3 coding sequence is TGTGCCAGCCAAAACAGGGGGCGCGATGAGCAGTTCTTC. Residues: CASQNRGRDEQFF. This chain joins TRBV5-6 and TRBJ2-1; TRBD1 matches 9 bases. Germline trimming cut 7 bases from V and 8 bases from J; bases unmatched to any gene: 7. The length of the CDR3 is 13 residues. Germline CDR1 reads SGHDT; CDR2 reads YYEEEE.

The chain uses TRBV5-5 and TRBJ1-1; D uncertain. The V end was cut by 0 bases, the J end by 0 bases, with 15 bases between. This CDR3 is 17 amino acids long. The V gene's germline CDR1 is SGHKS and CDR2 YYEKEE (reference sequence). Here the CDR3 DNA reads TGTGCCAGCAGCTTGGGAAGACGGACTATCATGAACACTGAAGCTTTCTTT. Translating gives CASSLGRRTIMNTEAFF. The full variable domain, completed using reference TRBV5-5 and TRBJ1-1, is DAGVTQSPTHLIKTRGQQVTLRCSPISGHKSVSWYQQVLGQGPQFIFQYYEKEERGRGNFPDRFSARQFPNYSSELNVNALLLGDSALYLCASSLGRRTIMNTEAFFGQGTRLTVV.

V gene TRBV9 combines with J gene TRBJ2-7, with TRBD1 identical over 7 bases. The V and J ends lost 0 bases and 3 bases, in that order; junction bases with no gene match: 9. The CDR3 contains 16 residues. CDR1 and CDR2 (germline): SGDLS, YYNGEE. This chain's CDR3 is CASSVVQGIPNYEQYF. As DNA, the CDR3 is TGTGCCAGCAGCGTAGTACAGGGGATACCCAACTACGAGCAGTACTTC. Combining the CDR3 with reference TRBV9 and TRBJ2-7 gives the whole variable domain DSGVTQTPKHLITATGQRVTLRCSPRSGDLSVYWYQQSLDQGLQFLIQYYNGEERAKGNILERFSAQQFPDLHSELNLSSLELGDSALYFCASSVVQGIPNYEQYFGPGTRLTVT.

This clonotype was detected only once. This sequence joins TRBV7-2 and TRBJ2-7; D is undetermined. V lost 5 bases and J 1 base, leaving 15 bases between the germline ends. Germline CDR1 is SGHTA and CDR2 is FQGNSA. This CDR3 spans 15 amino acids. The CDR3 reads CASSRVQSQSYEQYF. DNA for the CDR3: TGTGCCAGCAGCCGGGTACAGTCCCAGTCCTACGAGCAGTACTTC.

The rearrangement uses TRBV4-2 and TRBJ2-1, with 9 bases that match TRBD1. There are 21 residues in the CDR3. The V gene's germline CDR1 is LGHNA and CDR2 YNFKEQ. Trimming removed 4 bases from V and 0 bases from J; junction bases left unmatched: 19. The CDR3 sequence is CASSLDRGGFRAASSYNEQFF. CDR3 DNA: TGTGCCAGCAGCCTCGACAGGGGGGGGTTTCGTGCGGCAAGCTCCTACAATGAGCAGTTCTTC.

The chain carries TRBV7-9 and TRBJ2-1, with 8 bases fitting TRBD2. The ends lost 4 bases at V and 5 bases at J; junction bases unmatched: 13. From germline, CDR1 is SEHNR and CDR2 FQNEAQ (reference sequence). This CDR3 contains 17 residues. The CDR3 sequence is CASSSRADGGAHNEQFF. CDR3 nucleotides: TGTGCCAGCAGCTCTCGTGCGGACGGGGGGGCACACAATGAGCAGTTCTTC.